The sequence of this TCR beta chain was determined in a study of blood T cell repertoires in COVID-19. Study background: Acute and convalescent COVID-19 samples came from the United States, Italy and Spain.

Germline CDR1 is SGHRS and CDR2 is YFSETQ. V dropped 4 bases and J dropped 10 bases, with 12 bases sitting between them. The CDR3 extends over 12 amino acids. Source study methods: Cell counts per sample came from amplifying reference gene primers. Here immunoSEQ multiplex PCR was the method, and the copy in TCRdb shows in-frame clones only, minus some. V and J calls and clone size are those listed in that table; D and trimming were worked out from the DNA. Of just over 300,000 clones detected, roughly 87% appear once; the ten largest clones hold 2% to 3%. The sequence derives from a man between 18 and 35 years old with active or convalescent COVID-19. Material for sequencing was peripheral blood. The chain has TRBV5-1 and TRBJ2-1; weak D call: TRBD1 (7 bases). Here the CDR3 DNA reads TGCGCCAGCAGCCCCAGGGGGGAAGAGCAGTTCTTC. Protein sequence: CASSPRGEEQFF. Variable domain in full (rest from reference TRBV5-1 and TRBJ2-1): KAGVTQTPRYLIKTRGQQVTLSCSPISGHRSVSWYQQTPGQGLQFLFEYFSETQRNKGNFPGRFSGRQFSNSRSEMNVSTLELGDSALYLCASSPRGEEQFFGPGTRLTVL.